This T cell receptor beta chain was identified during a study of blood T cell repertoires in COVID-19. Germline-derived CDR1 and CDR2 are MGHRA and YSYEKL. CDR3 size: 13 residues. The trim removed 4 bases at V and 6 bases at J, leaving 2 bases unmatched. This clone has just one count. Using immunoSEQ multiplex PCR, the repertoire was profiled, and TCRdb retains in-frame clones only, with some absent. There are 65,000 to 100,000 clones in the sample; roughly nine tenths occur only once, and around 8.6% lies in the top ten. The source material was peripheral blood. This clonotype was obtained from a man aged 50 to 59 with acute or convalescent COVID-19. This rearrangement joins TRBV4-1 to TRBJ2-3; 9 bases align to TRBD2. CDR3 nucleotide sequence: TGCGCCAGCAGCCTAGCGGGGGTGGATACGCAGTATTTT. As protein: CASSLAGVDTQYF.